The 28 T cell receptor beta chains reported below all come from one sample, sequenced in a study of OX40 agonist ivuxolimab in advanced cancers. The library was prepared using the immunoSEQ multiplex PCR assay. TCRdb limited this immuneACCESS table to in-frame rearrangements with V and J called. A share of clones is missing; checked studies link under half to unresolved V genes, and the rest is unexplained. This sample is represented by roughly 80,000 clones; approximately 84% of them were singletons. The top ten clonotypes cover around 2.9% of the sample. The sequenced sample was CD4+ or CD8+ T cells sorted from blood, obtained in a trial of the OX40 agonist ivuxolimab. Source of these receptors: an adult with an advanced solid tumor such as melanoma, head and neck, liver or kidney cancer.

CDR3 in DNA: TGTGCCAGCCAGGGACCCATGGAGACTGAAGCTTTCTTT. Protein product: CASQGPMETEAFF. The chain joins TRBV6-5 to TRBJ1-1; D might be TRBD1 (5 bases). Germline CDR1 reads MNHEY; CDR2 reads SVGAGI. Trimming took 8 bases from V and 5 from J, leaving 15 bases between them. The CDR3 is 13 amino acids.

The chain employs TRBV28 and TRBJ1-1; 8 nucleotides line up with TRBD1. V dropped 6 bases and J dropped 2; count of bases not matched to a gene: 11. The CDR3 is made up of 16 amino acids. Germline V gene lookup returns CDR1 MDHEN and CDR2 SYDVKM. CDR3 sequence: CASSREDRGGNTEAFF. In DNA, the CDR3 is TGTGCCAGCAGCAGAGAAGACAGGGGAGGAAACACTGAAGCTTTCTTT.

The chain recombines TRBV10-3 with TRBJ1-6, with TRBD1 identical over 10 bases. Germline CDR1 ENHRY, CDR2 SYGVKD. With V trimmed by 6 bases and J by 9 bases, 2 bases remained unmatched. This CDR3 is built from 13 residues. CDR3 sequence reads: CAIRRDRGSPLHF. Here the CDR3 DNA reads TGTGCCATCAGAAGGGACAGGGGTTCACCCCTCCACTTT.

The chain links TRBV7-9 to TRBJ1-4, with D unresolved. Germline V gives CDR1 SEHNR, CDR2 FQNEAQ (reference sequence). Trimming took 2 bases from V and 0 from J, leaving 7 bases between them. The CDR3 spans 15 residues. The CDR3 sequence is CASSLRGATNEKLFF. Here the CDR3 DNA reads TGTGCCAGCAGCTTACGCGGAGCAACTAATGAAAAACTGTTTTTT. The whole variable domain, remainder taken from reference TRBV7-9 and TRBJ1-4, is DTGVSQNPRHKITKRGQNVTFRCDPISEHNRLYWYRQTLGQGPEFLTYFQNEAQLEKSRLLSDRFSAERPKGSFSTLEIQRTEQGDSAMYLCASSLRGATNEKLFFGSGTQLSVL.

This clone came up once. This chain uses TRBV5-6 with TRBJ2-1, with 15 bases fitting TRBD2. Germline assignment: CDR1 SGHDT and CDR2 YYEEEE. The trim removed 4 bases at V and 10 bases at J, leaving 6 bases unmatched. The CDR3 is made up of 15 amino acids. This chain's CDR3 is CASSPWTSGGAEQFF. CDR3 nucleotides: TGTGCCAGCAGCCCCTGGACTAGCGGGGGGGCCGAGCAGTTCTTC.

The chain combines TRBV6-6 with TRBJ1-1; unclear D gene. V shed 2 bases and J shed 7 bases, with 5 bases lying between them. This CDR3 has 11 residues. CDR1 and CDR2 from the germline V gene are MNHNY and SVGAGI (reference sequence). The CDR3 DNA is TGTGCCAGCAGTTACCAGGATGAAGCTTTCTTT. Translating it yields CASSYQDEAFF.

The DNA of the CDR3 is TGTGCCAGCAGCAAGAACCCTACTGAAGCTTTCTTT. Amino acid sequence: CASSKNPTEAFF. The rearrangement joins TRBV5-5 to TRBJ1-1; D is unclear. Germline V gene sequence: CDR1 SGHKS, CDR2 YYEKEE (reference sequence). The CDR3 sequence is 12 residues long. The V and J ends lost 4 bases and 5 bases respectively, with 9 bases between them. Using reference TRBV5-5 and TRBJ1-1 for the parts outside the CDR3, the full variable domain is DAGVTQSPTHLIKTRGQQVTLRCSPISGHKSVSWYQQVLGQGPQFIFQYYEKEERGRGNFPDRFSARQFPNYSSELNVNALLLGDSALYLCASSKNPTEAFFGQGTRLTVV.

The CDR3 protein is CASSQDRLGSYNEQFF. CDR3 DNA: TGTGCCAGCAGCCAAGATAGACTGGGCTCCTACAATGAGCAGTTCTTC. The chain combines TRBV4-2 with TRBJ2-1; D unclear. Per germline, CDR1 LGHNA and CDR2 YNFKEQ. CDR3 length: 16 residues. Trimming removed 0 bases from V and 0 bases from J, with 9 bases in between.

The chain employs TRBV28 and TRBJ1-1, with D possibly matching TRBD1 (5 bases). The CDR3 runs 14 residues. CDR1 is MDHEN and CDR2 is SYDVKM in the germline V gene. V was cut by 8 bases and J by 2 bases, with 15 bases left in between. The CDR3 bases are TGTGCCAGCTGCTCGGGGGGTTACAACACTGAAGCTTTCTTT. Its translation: CASCSGGYNTEAFF. The full variable domain, in which reference TRBV28 and TRBJ1-1 provide the parts outside the CDR3, is DVKVTQSSRYLVKRTGEKVFLECVQDMDHENMFWYRQDPGLGLRLIYFSYDVKMKEKGDIPEGYSVSREKKERFSLILESASTNQTSMYLCASCSGGYNTEAFFGQGTRLTVV.

This chain links TRBV4-2 with TRBJ2-1; TRBD2 aligns across 9 bases. The CDR3 runs 16 residues. Germline V gene lookup returns CDR1 LGHNA and CDR2 YNFKEQ. V lost 0 bases to trimming and J lost 3 bases; unmatched junction nucleotides: 3. CDR3 sequence: CASSQDETSGYNEQFF. The DNA of the CDR3 is TGTGCCAGCAGCCAAGATGAGACTAGCGGCTACAATGAGCAGTTCTTC.

This clone was found a few times. This chain joins TRBV12-5 and TRBJ2-5; 9 bases align to TRBD1. CDR3 length: 16 residues. The J segment lost 1 base and the V segment lost 6 bases, leaving 9 bases of the junction unmatched. Germline loops: CDR1 LGHNT, CDR2 FRNRAP. The CDR3 loop is CASGSGGQGGQETQYF. In DNA, the CDR3 is TGTGCTAGTGGATCGGGGGGACAGGGTGGCCAAGAGACCCAGTACTTC.

The rearrangement uses TRBV11-2 and TRBJ1-2; D unresolved. V was shortened by 0 bases and J by 4 bases, with 12 bases between the two germline ends. The CDR3 is 15 amino acids. Germline V gives CDR1 SGHAT, CDR2 FQNNGV. CDR3 amino acids: CASSLDHALGYGYTF. CDR3 in DNA: TGTGCCAGCAGCTTAGATCATGCTCTAGGCTATGGCTACACCTTC.

The rearrangement uses TRBV5-1 and TRBJ2-7; 8 nucleotides match TRBD1. V gave up 5 bases and J gave up 2 bases; unmatched junction bases: 9. The CDR3 runs 15 residues. The germline V gene has CDR1 SGHRS and CDR2 YFSETQ. DNA of the CDR3: TGCGCCAGCAGTTTCCCGGGACAGGAGGCCTACGAGCAGTACGTC. It codes for CASSFPGQEAYEQYV.

The chain has TRBV18 and TRBJ2-5; D call uncertain. This CDR3 has 16 amino acids. Looked up from germline, CDR1 is KGHSH and CDR2 is LQKENI. The V and J ends lost 3 bases and 5 bases respectively, with 19 bases between them. CDR3 loop: CASSPPGGGDRETQYF. In DNA, the CDR3 is TGTGCCAGCTCACCTCCCGGTGGCGGAGATAGGGAGACCCAGTACTTC.

This chain connects TRBV27 to TRBJ2-5, with 8 bases lining up with TRBD1. Germline values: CDR1 MNHEY, CDR2 SMNVEV (reference sequence). The CDR3 consists of 15 residues. Germline trimming cut 0 bases from V and 5 bases from J; bases unmatched to any gene: 5. In DNA form, the CDR3 reads TGTGCCAGCAGTTTATCGACAGGGGACGGGGAGACCCAGTACTTC. Its translation is CASSLSTGDGETQYF.

This chain joins TRBV28 and TRBJ2-7, with 7 bases matching TRBD1. In germline, CDR1 is MDHEN, CDR2 SYDVKM. Trimming took 5 bases from V and 6 from J; bases not matched to a gene: 10. The CDR3 covers 14 residues. CDR3 protein: CASSVAGTASEQYF. In DNA, the CDR3 is TGTGCCAGCAGTGTGGCCGGGACAGCAAGCGAGCAGTACTTC.

The gene calls are TRBV12-5 and TRBJ2-1, with 9 bases that match TRBD1. From germline, CDR1 is LGHNT and CDR2 FRNRAP. CDR3 size: 16 residues. V was clipped by 0 bases and J by 7 bases; unmatched bases: 7. Here the CDR3 reads CASGLVEGTGWNEQFF. The CDR3 DNA is TGTGCTAGTGGTTTGGTTGAAGGGACAGGGTGGAATGAGCAGTTCTTC. Looking up the rest from reference TRBV12-5 and TRBJ2-1 gives the full variable domain: DARVTQTPRHKVTEMGQEVTMRCQPILGHNTVFWYRQTMMQGLELLAYFRNRAPLDDSGMPKDRFSAEMPDATLATLKIQPSEPRDSAVYFCASGLVEGTGWNEQFFGPGTRLTVL.

Only a few counts were recorded for this clone. The CDR3 DNA reads as TGTGCCTCCTCGAGGACAGTTGGTTCCTACGAGCAGTACGTC. Its protein is CASSRTVGSYEQYV. The rearrangement uses TRBV10-3 and TRBJ2-7; D perhaps matches TRBD1 (6 bases). CDR3 size: 14 residues. The germline gives CDR1 ENHRY, CDR2 SYGVKD. The germline V and J ends were trimmed by 11 bases and 1 base, with 18 bases remaining between them.

The J gene is TRBJ2-5, the V gene TRBV27; TRBD1 might be the D (6 bases). The ends were cut back, 7 bases at V and 5 bases at J, with 14 bases in the middle. Germline V CDR1 and CDR2: MNHEY, SMNVEV (reference sequence). This CDR3 region has 13 residues. The CDR3 reads CASKAGASETQYF. DNA for the CDR3: TGTGCCAGCAAGGCAGGGGCCTCTGAGACCCAGTACTTC.

The V gene is TRBV28, the J gene TRBJ1-1; D uncertain. In germline, CDR1 is MDHEN, CDR2 SYDVKM. V dropped 10 bases and J dropped 0 bases, with 12 bases sitting between them. The CDR3 extends over 13 amino acids. The CDR3: CAISRSMNTEAFF. In DNA, the CDR3 is TGTGCCATCTCACGTTCCATGAACACTGAAGCTTTCTTT. Full variable domain (missing parts from reference TRBV28 and TRBJ1-1): DVKVTQSSRYLVKRTGEKVFLECVQDMDHENMFWYRQDPGLGLRLIYFSYDVKMKEKGDIPEGYSVSREKKERFSLILESASTNQTSMYLCAISRSMNTEAFFGQGTRLTVV.

This clone was seen more than once but under ten times. The chain combines TRBV5-6 with TRBJ1-6; 9 nucleotides align to TRBD1. The CDR3 sequence is 16 residues long. Germline V gives CDR1 SGHDT, CDR2 YYEEEE. V dropped 1 base and J dropped 7; count of bases not matched to a gene: 6. The CDR3 protein is CASSLFTGQGNSPLHF. Written as DNA, the CDR3 is TGTGCCAGCAGCTTGTTTACTGGACAGGGGAATTCACCCCTCCACTTT.

In DNA form, the CDR3 reads TGTGCCAGCTCATCCGCCCCCGAGAGCAATCAGCCCCAGCATTTT. It is translated as CASSSAPESNQPQHF. V usage is TRBV18 and J usage is TRBJ1-5, with no clear D. Germline CDR1 reads KGHSH; CDR2 reads LQKENI. The CDR3 contains 15 residues. V was pared by 5 bases and J by 1 base, with 12 bases between.

In regard to this clone: The same CDR3 can be traced to other DNA sequences in this sample. The chain recombines TRBV29-1 with TRBJ2-5, with D perhaps matching TRBD1 or TRBD2 (5 bases each). CDR3 size: 12 residues. Trimming stripped 6 bases from V and 4 bases from J, with 12 bases between. Per germline, CDR1 SQVTM and CDR2 ANQGSEA. This CDR3 is CSVGASGETQYF. The CDR3 DNA reads TGCAGCGTCGGGGCGAGTGGAGAGACCCAGTACTTC.

This clone appeared once. This chain connects TRBV30 to TRBJ2-5, with D perhaps assigned TRBD1 or TRBD2 (5 bases each). Per germline, CDR1 GTSNPN and CDR2 SVGIG (reference sequence). V lost 1 base and J 0 bases, leaving 15 bases between the germline ends. The CDR3 loop spans 16 amino acids. DNA of the CDR3: TGTGCCTGGAGTGATTTAAGGGGACGGTACCAAGAGACCCAGTACTTC. Its translation is CAWSDLRGRYQETQYF. Full variable domain (rest looked up from reference TRBV30 and TRBJ2-5): SQTIHQWPATLVQPVGSPLSLECTVEGTSNPNLYWYRQAAGRGLQLLFYSVGIGQISSEVPQNLSASRPQDRQFILSSKKLLLSDSGFYLCAWSDLRGRYQETQYFGPGTRLLVL.

This clone was detected once. The chain recombines TRBV12-5 with TRBJ1-2; possibly TRBD1 for D (6 bases). Between the trimmed V and J ends, which lost 3 bases and 1 base, there was a span of 6 bases. Per the germline V gene, CDR1 is LGHNT and CDR2 is FRNRAP. This CDR3 has 13 residues. This CDR3 reads CASGLQGNYGYTF. The DNA for the CDR3 is TGTGCTAGTGGTTTACAGGGTAACTATGGCTACACCTTC. The variable domain in full, with the rest retrieved from reference TRBV12-5 and TRBJ1-2, is DARVTQTPRHKVTEMGQEVTMRCQPILGHNTVFWYRQTMMQGLELLAYFRNRAPLDDSGMPKDRFSAEMPDATLATLKIQPSEPRDSAVYFCASGLQGNYGYTFGSGTRLTVV.

The chain couples TRBV7-2 to TRBJ1-2; a weak D match, TRBD1 (5 bases). The ends were cut back, 5 bases at V and 4 bases at J, with 11 bases in the middle. This CDR3 spans 13 amino acids. CDR1 SGHTA and CDR2 FQGNSA come from the germline V gene. CDR3 amino acids: CASSRAGLYGYTF. The CDR3 DNA sequence: TGTGCCAGCAGCCGGGCGGGGCTCTATGGCTACACCTTC.

The chain uses TRBV5-1 and TRBJ1-1, with a weak D call TRBD1 (6 bases). This CDR3 is 14 amino acids long. Germline values: CDR1 SGHRS, CDR2 YFSETQ. The ends were cut back, 3 bases at V and 8 bases at J, with 17 bases in the middle. The CDR3 region has the DNA TGCGCCAGCAGCTCGGGGAGCGGGGGGCGCGAAGCTTTCTTT. It specifies CASSSGSGGREAFF.

This rearrangement joins TRBV4-2 to TRBJ2-2; D gene unclear. Germline V gene data show CDR1 as LGHNA and CDR2 as YNFKEQ. V lost 1 base, J lost 0 bases, and 9 bases lay in between. The CDR3 is 16 residues long. Here the CDR3 reads CASSQVTRSNTGELFF. In DNA, the CDR3 is TGTGCCAGCAGCCAAGTTACCCGCTCGAACACCGGGGAGCTGTTTTTT.